Shown below are 8 T cell receptor beta chains from a single sample sequenced in a study of T-cell memory formation after mild COVID-19. TCRdb ran MiXCR on the 5' RACE reads and lists one entry per CDR3 protein. The sample holds around 510,000 distinct CDR3 sequences; 20% to 25% are singletons and the top ten take roughly 9.1%. The sequencing sample was made of PBMCs or a T cell subset sorted from them (not recorded which). These receptors were collected from an adult woman who had mild COVID-19 (a few samples of this study predate the infection). Cell type and time point are not known.

This clonotype was seen more than once but under ten times. The chain has TRBV27 and TRBJ1-4; 7 bases map to TRBD1. Germline trimming cut 6 bases from V and 4 bases from J; bases unmatched to any gene: 11. This CDR3 has 16 amino acids. The germline V gene encodes CDR1 MNHEY and CDR2 SMNVEV (reference sequence). DNA for the CDR3: TGTGCCAGCAGCCAGGGACAGCCCGGGGGTAATGAAAAACTGTTTTTT. The encoded protein is CASSQGQPGGNEKLFF.

The table lists this clonotype with a few counts. The chain joins TRBV7-9 to TRBJ2-1; the match to TRBD2 covers 9 bases. The V and J ends lost 3 bases and 6 bases, in that order; junction bases with no gene match: 9. The germline gives CDR1 SEHNR, CDR2 FQNEAQ (reference sequence). This CDR3 contains 16 residues. The CDR3 loop is CASSFRGAGGPNEQFF. As DNA, the CDR3 is TGTGCCAGCAGCTTTCGTGGGGCGGGAGGGCCCAATGAGCAGTTCTTC.

A word on this clonotype: The junction shows a germline mismatch at one end, possibly a read error. The V gene is TRBV3-1, the J gene TRBJ2-1, with 10 bases fitting TRBD2. Germline V gene lookup returns CDR1 LGHDT and CDR2 YNNKEL (reference sequence). The CDR3 is 18 amino acids. CDR3 protein: CDSSPENLAGVTHNEQFF. For the CDR3, the DNA is TGTGACAGCAGCCCTGAGAATCTAGCGGGGGTGACCCACAATGAGCAGTTCTTC.

This clonotype turned up a few times. The chain carries TRBV30 and TRBJ1-1; D is unclear. The ends were cut back, 4 bases at V and 1 base at J, with 7 bases in the middle. The CDR3 loop spans 12 amino acids. CDR1 and CDR2 from the germline V gene are GTSNPN and SVGIG (reference sequence). CDR3 sequence reads: CAWNDQNTEAFF. The DNA for the CDR3 is TGTGCCTGGAACGACCAGAACACTGAAGCTTTCTTT.

The rearrangement joins TRBV20-1 to TRBJ2-7; D may be TRBD1 or TRBD2 (6 bases each). CDR1 DFQATT and CDR2 SNEGSKA come from the germline V gene (reference sequence). The CDR3 contains 13 residues. V lost 1 base and J 6 bases, leaving 13 bases between the germline ends. The CDR3 sequence is CSARVRGGGEQYF. CDR3 DNA sequence: TGCAGTGCTAGAGTTAGAGGGGGAGGCGAGCAGTACTTC.

This clonotype was found a few times. This chain joins TRBV9 and TRBJ2-2, with D perhaps matching TRBD1 (5 bases). In germline, CDR1 is SGDLS, CDR2 YYNGEE. CDR3 length: 15 residues. With 3 bases removed from V and 1 base from J, the gap between germline ends came to 10 bases. The CDR3 bases are TGTGCCAGCAGCGGGGGCCTTCTGAACACCGGGGAGCTGTTTTTT. It codes for CASSGGLLNTGELFF.

The chain employs TRBV12-3 or TRBV12-4 and TRBJ2-3; no firm D call. Trimming removed 4 bases from V and 4 bases from J, with 18 bases in between. This CDR3 has 16 amino acids. CDR3 residues: CASSSPLASMADTQYF. CDR3 sequence (DNA): TGTGCCAGCAGTTCCCCCCTGGCGAGTATGGCAGATACGCAGTATTTT.

This clonotype came up a few times. The gene calls are TRBV3-1 and TRBJ2-4, with 8 bases fitting TRBD1. The CDR3 sequence is 15 residues long. With V trimmed by 0 bases and J by 8 bases, 6 bases remained unmatched. In germline, CDR1 is LGHDT, CDR2 YNNKEL (reference sequence). Written as DNA, the CDR3 is TGTGCCAGCAGCCAAGAAGGGGCGACAGGGGACATTCAGTACTTC. Its translation is CASSQEGATGDIQYF.